This TCR beta chain was documented in a study of cytomegalovirus exposure and HLA in healthy donors. Study-wide context: Early on, a data release was issued that held some 91 million unique TCRs from HLA-typed donors.

The CDR3 consists of 13 residues. Germline loops: CDR1 GTSNPN, CDR2 SVGIG (reference sequence). The germline V and J ends were trimmed by 1 base and 5 bases, with 8 bases remaining between them. General study results and limits: A later analysis, which compared TCR beta chains of equal frequency, found the HLA-associated ones more clonally expanded. A link between a missense DCLRE1C variant and TCR beta V- and J-gene trimming emerged from a later analysis.

Whereas donors were nominally healthy upon sampling, unrecorded immune exposures were probable. PCR primers comprised 60 Vbeta and 13 Jbeta primers. Assay used: immunoSEQ multiplex PCR; TCRdb lists only in-frame clones, some missing. The table records some 65,000 clones, over 50% of them present only once. With regard to this clone: What it binds is unknown.

The V and J genes are TRBV30 and TRBJ1-4; maybe TRBD1 (5 bases). The sample was PBMCs. The receptor was derived from a young man in good health and CMV-seronegative. The CDR3 reads CAWSAGLNEKLFF. The DNA of the CDR3 is TGTGCCTGGAGTGCAGGGCTGAATGAAAAACTGTTTTTT. The whole variable domain, remainder taken from reference TRBV30 and TRBJ1-4, is SQTIHQWPATLVQPVGSPLSLECTVEGTSNPNLYWYRQAAGRGLQLLFYSVGIGQISSEVPQNLSASRPQDRQFILSSKKLLLSDSGFYLCAWSAGLNEKLFFGSGTQLSVL.